This TCR beta chain originates from a study of quantifying T cell responses using KT2 cells (dated by TCRdb to the late 2010s). As for the study more broadly: RNA was DNase-treated and reverse transcribed with TCR alpha and beta constant-region primers, mostly using SuperScript III. PCR2 was run as a SYBR Green qPCR and stopped at a predetermined fluorescence threshold to avoid over-amplification. The efficiency of the T4 ligation step under optimum conditions was estimated to be above 9%. The research as a whole found: Saturation was seen in the detection of KT2 sequences when very high numbers of KT2 cells were spiked in. This TCR sequencing study did not compare the pipeline side by side with other TCR sequencing techniques. KT2 sequences were detected down to the lowest spike-in tested, about one KT2 cell per 100,000 PBMC. The numbers of KT2 alpha and beta sequences increased linearly with the number of input KT2 cells across several orders of magnitude.

Known numbers of KT2, a T cell clone whose TCR had been sequenced previously, were spiked into unfractionated PBMC to test the sensitivity and accuracy of the pipeline. KT2 cells were mixed with a fixed number of PBMC to create a range of KT2-to-PBMC ratios. Library prep was done by UMI-ligation and nested PCR. A single-stranded oligonucleotide carrying the Illumina SP2 sequence and a UMI was ligated to the cDNA 3' end using T4 RNA ligase 1. PCR1 ran approximately 4 cycles (98°C 15 s, 69°C 30 s, 72°C 40 s); the beta primer was an equimolar mix of RC1.1 and RC1.2 covering TRBC1 and TRBC2. From PCR2 onward, TCR alpha and beta chains were processed separately, and sample indices and Illumina adaptors were added. The UMI comprised 12 random nucleotides, as two hexamers separated by a spacer, placed after an 8-base spacer. Libraries were sequenced on an Illumina MiSeq using v2 2x251 paired-end chemistry, with more than 9 samples typically included per run. To increase diversity, roughly 4.5-8% PhiX DNA was added to each sequencing library. In the source study's methods: The raw reads were converted into FASTQ with bcl2fastq and then demultiplexed by dual indices with Demultiplexor. V and J genes were assigned by Decombinator through tag matching that permitted a single base-pair mismatch. Using UMIs, Collapsinator corrected both sequencing errors and the frequency errors that come from PCR heterogeneity. CDR3Translator turned Decombinator identifiers into nucleotide sequence, translated that sequence into amino acids, and pulled out the CDR3 based on C- and N-terminal motifs. Each distinct KT2 TCR was counted as one cluster of KT2 sequences that shared a single unique molecular identifier. The raw public reads went through TCRdb reprocessing: fastp at Q25, MiXCR clone calling, in-frame beta chains kept. Every entry covers one CDR3 protein and lists the most common genes and DNA from its rows. The V and J calls were determined by TCRdb, not by the authors. A total of approximately 43,000 distinct CDR3 sequences appear in this sample, over 15% of them only once. The leading ten clones occupy roughly 40% of the sample.

For this clonotype: Its antigen is still unknown. Within one base of it there is no much larger clone, and no base qualities were kept.

The cysteine opens and the phenylalanine closes a CDR3 of 11 amino acids. The retained sequence is limited to the CDR3, 33 bases, with the frame set at the first base. The germline ends are 5 bases apart after V is trimmed by 8 bases and J by 3 bases. The CDR1 and CDR2 encoded by the germline V gene are SNHLY and FYNNEI. Sequenced material: PBMCs spiked with cells of the T cell clone KT2. The rearranged segments are TRBV2 and TRBJ2-1; no D gene can be assigned with confidence. This receptor was obtained from a human donor. The CDR3 region reads CASDFYNEQFF. The nucleotide sequence is TGTGCCAGCGATTTCTACAATGAGCAGTTCTTC. Full variable domain (CDR3 extended with the reference TRBV2 and TRBJ2-1 proteins): EPEVTQTPSHQVTQMGQEVILRCVPISNHLYFYWYRQILGQKVEFLVSFYNNEISEKSEIFDDQFSVERPDGSNFTLKIRSTKLEDSAMYFCASDFYNEQFFGPGTRLTVL.